Listed below are T cell receptor beta chains from one sample, sequenced in a study of blood T cells in healthy people across ages. TCRdb re-called the 5' RACE reads through MiXCR, storing one row per CDR3 protein. The sample has roughly 800,000 distinct CDR3 sequences, about three fifths seen once. Sequencing used blood. The receptors originated from a man aged 25 to 40 in good health. CDR3s include the opening cysteine and the closing phenylalanine or tryptophan. The order of the fields is clone size, V gene, D gene, CDR3 length, J gene, CDR3 protein, CDR3 DNA. A D gene is named only where the DNA matches it firmly. The size of a clone is reported for some rows only, either as once, few or many, or as a class for expanded clones.

clone size: -
V gene: TRBV20-1
D gene: -
CDR3 length: 15
J gene: TRBJ2-7
CDR3 protein: CSARSTNDRSYEQYF
CDR3 DNA: TGCAGTGCTAGGAGTACTAATGACAGGTCCTACGAGCAGTACTTC

clone size: -
V gene: TRBV7-3
D gene: TRBD1
CDR3 length: 16
J gene: TRBJ2-1
CDR3 protein: CASSPRRDSSYNEQFF
CDR3 DNA: TGTGCCAGCAGCCCCCGTAGGGACAGCTCCTACAATGAGCAGTTCTTC

clone size: -
V gene: TRBV11-1
D gene: TRBD2
CDR3 length: 15
J gene: TRBJ2-1
CDR3 protein: CASSLGGESYNEQFF
CDR3 DNA: TGTGCCAGCAGCCTGGGGGGGGAGTCCTACAATGAGCAGTTCTTC

clone size: -
V gene: TRBV5-1
D gene: -
CDR3 length: 12
J gene: TRBJ2-7
CDR3 protein: CASREGNYEQYF
CDR3 DNA: TGCGCCAGCCGAGAAGGGAACTACGAGCAGTACTTC

clone size: -
V gene: TRBV15
D gene: TRBD2
CDR3 length: 14
J gene: TRBJ2-5
CDR3 protein: CATSPTVSGREQYF
CDR3 DNA: TGTGCCACCAGCCCAACGGTCTCGGGGAGGGAGCAGTACTTC

clone size: -
V gene: TRBV28
D gene: -
CDR3 length: 15
J gene: TRBJ2-3
CDR3 protein: CASSSPEGGTDTQYF
CDR3 DNA: TGTGCCAGCAGTTCCCCAGAAGGTGGCACAGATACGCAGTATTTT

clone size: few
V gene: TRBV6-8
D gene: -
CDR3 length: 15
J gene: TRBJ1-2
CDR3 protein: CASSYSLKENYGYTF
CDR3 DNA: TGTGCCAGCAGTTACTCCCTAAAAGAAAACTATGGCTACACCTTC

clone size: -
V gene: TRBV18
D gene: TRBD1
CDR3 length: 14
J gene: TRBJ1-2
CDR3 protein: CASSPRTGSDGYTF
CDR3 DNA: TGTGCCAGCTCACCGAGGACAGGGTCGGATGGCTACACCTTC

clone size: -
V gene: TRBV9
D gene: -
CDR3 length: 15
J gene: TRBJ2-1
CDR3 protein: CASSDGDGLYNEQFF
CDR3 DNA: TGTGCCAGCAGCGATGGGGACGGGCTTTACAATGAGCAGTTCTTC

clone size: -
V gene: TRBV2
D gene: -
CDR3 length: 12
J gene: TRBJ2-7
CDR3 protein: CASRSISYEQYF
CDR3 DNA: TGTGCCAGCAGGTCCATATCCTACGAGCAGTACTTC

clone size: -
V gene: TRBV24-1
D gene: -
CDR3 length: 13
J gene: TRBJ2-3
CDR3 protein: CATLVHRTDTQYF
CDR3 DNA: TGTGCCACCCTGGTACACCGCACAGATACGCAGTATTTT

clone size: -
V gene: TRBV7-2
D gene: -
CDR3 length: 15
J gene: TRBJ2-5
CDR3 protein: CASSLWGSHQETQYF
CDR3 DNA: TGTGCCAGCAGCTTATGGGGATCACACCAAGAGACCCAGTACTTC